This paragraph covers one TCR beta chain sequence. Its antigen is as yet unknown. The germline V gene encodes CDR1 MNHEY and CDR2 SVGAGI. J lost 9 bases, V lost 5 bases, and 9 bases had no gene match. This CDR3 has 14 amino acids. The data were obtained in a study of T cell responses to AZD1222 COVID-19 vaccine. Clones were read by immunoSEQ multiplex PCR, and TCRdb kept only the in-frame ones, dropping some. The sample carries roughly 40,000 clones, around 90% recorded once. Findings and limits, study-wide: When two AZD1222 doses had been given, Spike-specific TCR breadth and depth rose. Nearly half of unique spike-specific TCRs reportedly avoided B.1.351 and B.1.1.7 mutated regions.

Sequenced here: peripheral blood, sampled 28 days after the second AZD1222 dose. The gene calls are TRBV6-5 and TRBJ2-1, with 8 bases that match TRBD1. The sequence was obtained from an adult who received the AZD1222 COVID-19 vaccine. The CDR3 nucleotides are TGTGCCAGCAGTCCCAGGGGGCTAGAAAGTGAGCAGTTCTTC. It yields the protein CASSPRGLESEQFF.